Each of the 21 T cell receptor beta chains below was sequenced from the same sample in a study of T cell responses to AZD1222 COVID-19 vaccine. The repertoire was sequenced with immunoSEQ multiplex PCR; TCRdb's copy has only in-frame clones and lacks some. The sample contains 100,000 to 150,000 clones, around nine tenths of which appear only once. Here the sequenced sample was peripheral blood, taken on day 0 of AZD1222 vaccination. These receptors originate from an adult in good health.

The chain joins TRBV7-8 to TRBJ1-1; perhaps TRBD1 as D (6 bases). The CDR3 has 13 residues. Germline V gene data show CDR1 as SGHVS and CDR2 as FQNEAQ. Trimming pared 5 bases from V and 1 base from J, leaving 8 bases between. The CDR3 DNA is TGTGCCAGCAGCGTGACAGGGAACACTGAAGCTTTCTTT. This sequence encodes CASSVTGNTEAFF.

This chain connects TRBV2 to TRBJ2-3; the D is unclear. The V and J ends lost 6 bases and 0 bases respectively, with 4 bases between them. The CDR3 runs 12 residues. Germline V gene lookup returns CDR1 SNHLY and CDR2 FYNNEI. The CDR3 spells CASRDSTDTQYF. CDR3 coding DNA: TGTGCCAGCAGGGACAGCACAGATACGCAGTATTTT.

The chain carries TRBV5-8 and TRBJ1-6, with no clear D. The V gene lost 1 base and the J gene lost 6 bases, with 5 bases spanning the gap. CDR3 size: 13 residues. Germline loops: CDR1 SGHTS, CDR2 YDEGEE. The CDR3 nucleotides read TGTGCCAGCAGCTTGCGGTCTAATTCACCCCTCCACTTT. Translating gives CASSLRSNSPLHF.

This chain uses TRBV5-6 with TRBJ1-6; no reliable D call. The V gene lost 6 bases and the J gene lost 0 bases, with 10 bases spanning the gap. CDR3 size: 15 residues. The germline gives CDR1 SGHDT, CDR2 YYEEEE. For the CDR3, the DNA is TGTGCCAGCATACGGACGAGCTCCTATAATTCACCCCTCCACTTT. It is translated as CASIRTSSYNSPLHF.

This chain links TRBV29-1 with TRBJ2-7; TRBD1 is a possible D gene (6 bases). Germline-derived CDR1 and CDR2 are SQVTM and ANQGSEA. This CDR3 region has 12 residues. V lost 5 bases and J 5 bases, leaving 13 bases between the germline ends. The CDR3 here is CSVLVRGNEQYF. CDR3 bases: TGCAGCGTTTTGGTGAGGGGGAACGAGCAGTACTTC.

The rearrangement links TRBV5-1 to TRBJ2-3; 7 nucleotides match TRBD2. V shed 0 bases, J shed 2 bases, and the junction held 6 bases outside the gene matches. The CDR3 has 16 amino acids. Germline V gene sequence: CDR1 SGHRS, CDR2 YFSETQ. CDR3 loop: CASSLGASGYTDTQYF. CDR3 DNA sequence: TGCGCCAGCAGCTTGGGTGCTAGCGGCTACACAGATACGCAGTATTTT.

The gene calls are TRBV9 and TRBJ1-5; D gene ambiguous. The CDR3 totals 18 residues. Germline lookup yields CDR1 SGDLS and CDR2 YYNGEE. V lost 4 bases to trimming and J lost 2 bases, with 22 bases between them. The CDR3, as DNA: TGTGCCAGCAGCCCCTCCGTAGGGCACCGGCTATGCAATCAGCCCCAGCATTTT. Its translation: CASSPSVGHRLCNQPQHF.

The chain has TRBV29-1 and TRBJ2-7, with D possibly matching TRBD1 (6 bases). V shed 3 bases and J shed 6 bases, with 15 bases lying between them. CDR3 length: 13 residues. Germline lookup yields CDR1 SQVTM and CDR2 ANQGSEA. CDR3 nucleotides: TGCAGCGTTGATTCGTCAGGGGCGGGCGAGCAGTACTTC. Translation: CSVDSSGAGEQYF.

This chain links TRBV27 with TRBJ2-5; no firm D call. Deletions cut 7 bases from V and 4 bases from J, with 16 bases between. The CDR3 has 14 amino acids. Per the germline V gene, CDR1 is MNHEY and CDR2 is SMNVEV (reference sequence). The CDR3 sequence is CASMPGPFLETQYF. The CDR3 nucleotides read TGTGCCAGCATGCCGGGCCCTTTTTTAGAGACCCAGTACTTC.

This rearrangement joins TRBV30 to TRBJ1-1, with no clear D. The V end was cut by 0 bases, the J end by 6 bases, with 5 bases between. Looked up from germline, CDR1 is GTSNPN and CDR2 is SVGIG (reference sequence). The CDR3 length is 11 residues. The CDR3 sequence is CAWSVLAEAFF. In DNA form, the CDR3 reads TGTGCCTGGAGTGTGTTGGCTGAAGCTTTCTTT.

The chain joins TRBV30 to TRBJ1-5; TRBD1 is a possible D gene (5 bases). V was cut by 3 bases and J by 6 bases, with 12 bases left in between. The CDR3 extends over 13 amino acids. Germline V gene sequence: CDR1 GTSNPN, CDR2 SVGIG (reference sequence). CDR3 in DNA: TGTGCCTGGAGCGCACGGACACTTCAGCCCCAGCATTTT. It encodes CAWSARTLQPQHF.

CDR3 coding DNA: TGTGCCAGCAGCCAAGTAGTCAGGGCGAGAACTGAAGCTTTCTTT. This codes for CASSQVVRARTEAFF. The V gene is TRBV3-1 (or the pseudogene TRBV3-2), the J gene TRBJ1-1; a weak D match, TRBD1 (5 bases). V was trimmed by 1 base and J by 5 bases, leaving 14 bases between them. The CDR3 spans 15 residues. The V gene's germline CDR1 is LGHDT and CDR2 YNNKEL (reference sequence).

The V call is TRBV27, the J call TRBJ2-7, with 8 bases fitting TRBD1. V trimming: 2 bases; J trimming: 6 bases; junction bases outside the gene matches: 3. CDR1 and CDR2 (germline): MNHEY, SMNVEV (reference sequence). The CDR3 loop spans 13 amino acids. CDR3 loop: CASSLGQGFEQYF. The CDR3 DNA reads as TGTGCCAGCAGTTTAGGACAGGGTTTCGAGCAGTACTTC.

This sequence joins TRBV12-3 or TRBV12-4 and TRBJ2-7, with 7 bases aligning to TRBD2. The junction had 8 bases not matched to a gene; V was cut back by 8 bases and J by 4 bases. The CDR3 has 13 residues. CDR3 DNA: TGTGCCAGCGCGTTGGGGGGGGGATACGAGCAGTACTTC. This translates into CASALGGGYEQYF.

The chain carries TRBV4-1 and TRBJ1-2; D may be TRBD1 (5 bases). V was shortened by 0 bases and J by 7 bases, with 21 bases between the two germline ends. CDR1 is MGHRA and CDR2 is YSYEKL in the germline V gene. CDR3 length: 17 amino acids. The CDR3, as DNA: TGCGCCAGCAGCCAAGATTCGTTAGCAGGGAACATCGGTGGCTACACCTTC. Protein: CASSQDSLAGNIGGYTF.

This clone was counted only a few times. The chain carries TRBV20-1 and TRBJ1-6, with D possibly being TRBD1 (5 bases). V lost 3 bases and J lost 10, with 13 bases in between. Germline CDR1 DFQATT, CDR2 SNEGSKA (reference sequence). CDR3 length: 13 amino acids. The CDR3 sequence: CSASGQGWSPLHF. The CDR3 DNA follows: TGCAGTGCTAGTGGTCAGGGATGGTCACCCCTCCACTTT.

V gene TRBV18 combines with J gene TRBJ1-2; a possible D gene is TRBD1 (6 bases). V was trimmed by 6 bases and J by 8 bases, leaving 13 bases between them. Germline-derived CDR1 and CDR2 are KGHSH and LQKENI. This CDR3 is built from 12 residues. The CDR3 coding sequence is TGTGCCAGCTCGTTAAACAGGGACGGCTACACCTTC. Residues: CASSLNRDGYTF.

V and J are TRBV19 and TRBJ1-3; perhaps TRBD1 as D (6 bases). CDR3 length: 15 amino acids. Germline CDR1 is LNHDA and CDR2 is SQIVND (reference sequence). Deletions cut 6 bases from V and 0 bases from J, with 12 bases between. The CDR3 reads CASRVGADSGNTIYF. CDR3 coding DNA: TGTGCCAGTAGGGTGGGGGCCGACTCTGGAAACACCATATATTTT. The variable domain in full, with the rest retrieved from reference TRBV19 and TRBJ1-3, is DGGITQSPKYLFRKEGQNVTLSCEQNLNHDAMYWYRQDPGQGLRLIYYSQIVNDFQKGDIAEGYSVSREKKESFPLTVTSAQKNPTAFYLCASRVGADSGNTIYFGEGSWLTVV.

The V and J genes are TRBV3-1 (or the pseudogene TRBV3-2) and TRBJ1-5; D not resolved. V was cut by 5 bases and J by 4 bases, with 9 bases left in between. The CDR3 has 13 residues. Germline CDR1 LGHDT, CDR2 YNNKEL (reference sequence). The CDR3 region is CASSEALNQPQHF. The DNA for the CDR3 is TGTGCCAGCAGCGAGGCCTTAAATCAGCCCCAGCATTTT.

Only one count was recorded for this clone. V usage is TRBV5-1 and J usage is TRBJ1-4, with 11 bases matching TRBD1. In germline, CDR1 is SGHRS, CDR2 YFSETQ. V shed 3 bases, J shed 7 bases, and the junction held 5 bases outside the gene matches. There are 15 residues in the CDR3. The CDR3 loop reads CASSSLDRGLEKLFF. CDR3 sequence (DNA): TGCGCCAGCAGCTCTCTGGACAGGGGGCTTGAAAAACTGTTTTTT. Variable domain in full (rest from reference TRBV5-1 and TRBJ1-4): KAGVTQTPRYLIKTRGQQVTLSCSPISGHRSVSWYQQTPGQGLQFLFEYFSETQRNKGNFPGRFSGRQFSNSRSEMNVSTLELGDSALYLCASSSLDRGLEKLFFGSGTQLSVL.

The rearrangement uses TRBV5-4 and TRBJ2-7; 11 bases agree with TRBD2. The CDR3 totals 16 residues. V dropped 5 bases and J dropped 2; count of bases not matched to a gene: 9. Germline values: CDR1 SGHNT, CDR2 YYREEE (reference sequence). The CDR3 reads CASRVGSSGGTYEQYF. The DNA for the CDR3 is TGTGCCAGCAGGGTTGGGTCTAGCGGGGGGACCTACGAGCAGTACTTC.